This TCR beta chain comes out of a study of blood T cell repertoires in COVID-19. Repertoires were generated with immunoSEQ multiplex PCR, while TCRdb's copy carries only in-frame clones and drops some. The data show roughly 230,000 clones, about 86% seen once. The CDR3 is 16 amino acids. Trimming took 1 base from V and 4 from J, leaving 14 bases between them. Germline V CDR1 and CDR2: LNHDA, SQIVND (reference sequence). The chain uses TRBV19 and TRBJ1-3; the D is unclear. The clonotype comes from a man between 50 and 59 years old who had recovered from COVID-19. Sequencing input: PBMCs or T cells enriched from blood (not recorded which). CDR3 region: CASSIVGRLKGNTIYF. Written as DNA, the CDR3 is TGTGCCAGTAGTATAGTAGGGAGGCTGAAGGGAAACACCATATATTTT.